This section outlines one TCR beta chain sequence together with its context. The antigen is undetermined. The record originates from a study of identical twins. Study findings and constraints: Those out-of-frame alpha sequences shared by twins showed an excess of low generation probability. Cross-sectional statistics, not tracking of the same donors, supported the conclusions.

Each donor (without exception) was a healthy Caucasian. The germline V gene has CDR1 SGHTA and CDR2 FQGNSA. V was shortened by 4 bases and J by 2 bases, with 16 bases between the two germline ends. The CDR3 is 16 amino acids. TCRdb reprocessed the 5' RACE reads via MiXCR and lists one record per CDR3 protein. The sample has hundreds of thousands of distinct CDR3 sequences, about 9.4% seen once. These data were likewise used in another study, on yellow fever vaccine responses in identical twins. This second study says: Reports say the vaccine T cell response in twins looked partly convergent and partly personalized.

Sequenced input: PBMCs. The TCR comes from a woman between 18 and 30 years old in good health. The V call is TRBV7-2, the J call TRBJ2-3; tentative D call: TRBD1 (6 bases). This CDR3 reads CASSYPRDTNTDTQYF. DNA for the CDR3: TGTGCCAGCAGCTACCCCCGGGACACAAACACAGATACGCAGTATTTT.